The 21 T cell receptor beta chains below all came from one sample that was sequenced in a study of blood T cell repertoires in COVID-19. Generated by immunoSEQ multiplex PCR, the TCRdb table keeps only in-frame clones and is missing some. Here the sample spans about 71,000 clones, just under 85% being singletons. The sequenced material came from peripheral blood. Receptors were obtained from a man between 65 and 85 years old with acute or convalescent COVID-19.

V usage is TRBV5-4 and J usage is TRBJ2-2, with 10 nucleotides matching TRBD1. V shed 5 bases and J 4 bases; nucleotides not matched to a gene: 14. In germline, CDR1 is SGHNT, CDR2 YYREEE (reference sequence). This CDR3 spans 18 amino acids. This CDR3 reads CASSKPGQGWAGTGELFF. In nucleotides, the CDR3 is TGTGCCAGCAGTAAACCGGGACAGGGGTGGGCGGGCACCGGGGAGCTGTTTTTT.

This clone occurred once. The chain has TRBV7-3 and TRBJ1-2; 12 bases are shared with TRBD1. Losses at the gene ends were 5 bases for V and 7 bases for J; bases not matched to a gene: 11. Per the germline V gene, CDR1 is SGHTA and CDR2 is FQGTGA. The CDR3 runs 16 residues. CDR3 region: CASSPTRDRGQGGYTF. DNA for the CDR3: TGTGCCAGCAGCCCAACCCGGGACAGGGGGCAGGGTGGCTACACCTTC.

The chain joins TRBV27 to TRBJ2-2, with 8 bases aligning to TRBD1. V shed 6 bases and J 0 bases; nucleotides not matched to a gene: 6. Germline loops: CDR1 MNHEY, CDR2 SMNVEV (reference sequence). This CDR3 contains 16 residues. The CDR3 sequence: CASSQDRVANTGELFF. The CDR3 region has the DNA TGTGCCAGCAGCCAGGACAGGGTAGCGAACACCGGGGAGCTGTTTTTT.

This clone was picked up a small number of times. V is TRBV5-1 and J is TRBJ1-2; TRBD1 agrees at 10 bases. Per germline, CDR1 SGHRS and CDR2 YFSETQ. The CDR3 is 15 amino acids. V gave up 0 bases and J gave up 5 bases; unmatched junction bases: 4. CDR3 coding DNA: TGCGCCAGCAGCTTGGAGACAGGGGGCGGGTATGGCTACACCTTC. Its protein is CASSLETGGGYGYTF.

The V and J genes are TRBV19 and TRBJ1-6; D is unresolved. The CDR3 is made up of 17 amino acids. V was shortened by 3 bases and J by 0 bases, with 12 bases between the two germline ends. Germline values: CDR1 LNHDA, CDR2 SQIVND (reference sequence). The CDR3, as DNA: TGTGCCAGTAGTATTCGGAGTTTAAACTCCTATAATTCACCCCTCCACTTT. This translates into CASSIRSLNSYNSPLHF.

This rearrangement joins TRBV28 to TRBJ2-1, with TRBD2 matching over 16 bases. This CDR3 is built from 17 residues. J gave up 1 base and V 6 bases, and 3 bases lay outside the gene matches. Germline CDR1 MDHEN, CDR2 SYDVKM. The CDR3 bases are TGTGCCAGCAGGGGACTAGCGGGAGGGAATTCCTACAATGAGCAGTTCTTC. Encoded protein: CASRGLAGGNSYNEQFF.

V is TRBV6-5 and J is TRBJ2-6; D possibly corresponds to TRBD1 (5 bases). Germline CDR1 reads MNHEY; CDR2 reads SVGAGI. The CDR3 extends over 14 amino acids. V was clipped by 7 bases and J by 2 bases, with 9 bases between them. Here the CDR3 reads CASTKGPGANVLTF. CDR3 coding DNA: TGTGCCAGCACGAAGGGGCCTGGGGCCAACGTCCTGACTTTC.

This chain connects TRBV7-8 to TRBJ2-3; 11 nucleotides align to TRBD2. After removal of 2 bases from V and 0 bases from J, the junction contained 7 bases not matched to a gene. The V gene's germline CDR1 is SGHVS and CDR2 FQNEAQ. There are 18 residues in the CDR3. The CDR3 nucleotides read TGTGCCAGCAGCTTAAGAGGGCTAGCGGGAGGAAGCACAGATACGCAGTATTTT. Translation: CASSLRGLAGGSTDTQYF.

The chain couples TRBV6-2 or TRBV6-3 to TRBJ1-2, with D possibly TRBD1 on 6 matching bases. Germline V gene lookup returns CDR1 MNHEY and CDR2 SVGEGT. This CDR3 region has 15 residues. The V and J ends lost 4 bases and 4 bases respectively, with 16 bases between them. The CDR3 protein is CASSSEGHRSYGYTF. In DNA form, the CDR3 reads TGTGCCAGCAGTTCCGAGGGACACCGTTCCTATGGCTACACCTTC.

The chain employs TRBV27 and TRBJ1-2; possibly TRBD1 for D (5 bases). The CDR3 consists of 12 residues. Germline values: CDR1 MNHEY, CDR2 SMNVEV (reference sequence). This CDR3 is CAWRDRRYGYTF. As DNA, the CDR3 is TGTGCTTGGAGGGACCGACGGTATGGCTACACCTTC.

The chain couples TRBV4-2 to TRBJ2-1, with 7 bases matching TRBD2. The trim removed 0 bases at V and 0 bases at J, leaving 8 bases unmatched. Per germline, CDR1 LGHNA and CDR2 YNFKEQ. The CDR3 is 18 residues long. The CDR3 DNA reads TGTGCCAGCAGCCAAGATCTGGCTAGCGGTTACTCCTACAATGAGCAGTTCTTC. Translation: CASSQDLASGYSYNEQFF.

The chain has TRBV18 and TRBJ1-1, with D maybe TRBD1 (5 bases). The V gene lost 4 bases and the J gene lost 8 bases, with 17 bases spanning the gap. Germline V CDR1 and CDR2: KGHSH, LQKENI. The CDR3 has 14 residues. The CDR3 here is CASSRNYRTHEAFF. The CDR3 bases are TGTGCCAGCTCACGTAATTATAGGACACACGAAGCTTTCTTT. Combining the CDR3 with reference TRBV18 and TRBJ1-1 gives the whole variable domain NAGVMQNPRHLVRRRGQEARLRCSPMKGHSHVYWYRQLPEEGLKFMVYLQKENIIDESGMPKERFSAEFPKEGPSILRIQQVVRGDSAAYFCASSRNYRTHEAFFGQGTRLTVV.

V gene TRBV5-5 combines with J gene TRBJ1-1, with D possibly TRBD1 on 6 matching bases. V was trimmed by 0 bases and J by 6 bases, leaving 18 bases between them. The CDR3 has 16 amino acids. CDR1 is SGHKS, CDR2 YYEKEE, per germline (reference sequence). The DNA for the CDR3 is TGTGCCAGCAGCTTGGTCCCACAATTGACAGGCGCTGAAGCTTTCTTT. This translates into CASSLVPQLTGAEAFF.

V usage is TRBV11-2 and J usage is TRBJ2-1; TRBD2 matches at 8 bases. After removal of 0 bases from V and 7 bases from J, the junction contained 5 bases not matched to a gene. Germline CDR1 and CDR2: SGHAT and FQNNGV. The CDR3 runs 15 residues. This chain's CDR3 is CASSLEGTSWNEQFF. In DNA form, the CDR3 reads TGTGCCAGCAGCTTAGAAGGGACTAGTTGGAATGAGCAGTTCTTC.

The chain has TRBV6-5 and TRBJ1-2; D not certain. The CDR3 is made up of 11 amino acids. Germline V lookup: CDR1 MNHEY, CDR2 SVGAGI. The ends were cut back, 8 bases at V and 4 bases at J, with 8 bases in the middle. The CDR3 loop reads CASLSGYGYTF. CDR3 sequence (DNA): TGTGCCAGCCTGTCCGGCTATGGCTACACCTTC.

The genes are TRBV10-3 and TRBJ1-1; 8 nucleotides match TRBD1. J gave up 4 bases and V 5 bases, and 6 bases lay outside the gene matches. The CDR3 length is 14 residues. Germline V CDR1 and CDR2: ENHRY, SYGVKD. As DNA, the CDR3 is TGTGCCATCAGTTCCCCAGGGGGCCTCACTGAAGCTTTCTTT. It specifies CAISSPGGLTEAFF.

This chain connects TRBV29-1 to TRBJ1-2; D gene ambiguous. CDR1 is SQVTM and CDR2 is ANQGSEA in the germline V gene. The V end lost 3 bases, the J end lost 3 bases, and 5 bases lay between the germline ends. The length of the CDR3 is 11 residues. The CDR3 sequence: CSVEFDYGYTF. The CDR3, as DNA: TGCAGCGTTGAGTTCGACTATGGCTACACCTTC.

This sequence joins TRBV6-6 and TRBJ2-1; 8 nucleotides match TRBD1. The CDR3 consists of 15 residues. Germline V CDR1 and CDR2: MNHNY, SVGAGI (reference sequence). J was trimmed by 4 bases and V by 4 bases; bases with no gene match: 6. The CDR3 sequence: CASSSTGAGYNEQFF. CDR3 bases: TGTGCCAGCAGTTCGACAGGGGCGGGATACAATGAGCAGTTCTTC.

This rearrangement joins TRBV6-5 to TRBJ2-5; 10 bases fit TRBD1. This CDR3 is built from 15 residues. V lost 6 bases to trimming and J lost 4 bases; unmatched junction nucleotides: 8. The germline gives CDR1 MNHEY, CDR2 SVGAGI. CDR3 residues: CASSTPGQGRETQYF. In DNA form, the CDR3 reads TGTGCCAGCAGCACCCCGGGACAGGGGCGAGAGACCCAGTACTTC.

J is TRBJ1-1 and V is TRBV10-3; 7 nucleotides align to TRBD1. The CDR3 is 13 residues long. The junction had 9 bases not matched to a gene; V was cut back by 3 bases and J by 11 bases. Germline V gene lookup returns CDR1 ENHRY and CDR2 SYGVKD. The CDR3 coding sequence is TGTGCCATCAGTGAAAGTACAGGGGTCGAGGCTTTCTTT. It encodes CAISESTGVEAFF.

The DNA of the CDR3 is TGTGCCAGCAGCCGACAGGGCTACGAGCAGTTCTTC. It specifies CASSRQGYEQFF. The chain couples TRBV11-1 to TRBJ2-1; 7 bases map to TRBD1. With V trimmed by 5 bases and J by 10 bases, 5 bases remained unmatched. The CDR3 sequence is 12 residues long. Germline assignment: CDR1 SGHAT and CDR2 FQDESV (reference sequence). The full variable domain, with the rest looked up from reference TRBV11-1 and TRBJ2-1, is EAEVAQSPRYKITEKSQAVAFWCDPISGHATLYWYRQILGQGPELLVQFQDESVVDDSQLPKDRFSAERLKGVDSTLKIQPAELGDSAMYLCASSRQGYEQFFGPGTRLTVL.